A selection of T cell receptor beta chains follows, all from one sample in a study of T cells after posttransplantation cyclophosphamide. Libraries were prepared by immunoSEQ multiplex PCR; TCRdb keeps only in-frame clonotypes and omits some of them. The sample includes some 19,000 clones, about 68% seen only once; the top ten take roughly a quarter. Sequencing used PBMCs, obtained after an allogeneic stem cell transplant with post-transplant cyclophosphamide. The receptor set was obtained from a male patient in his 30s who received an allogeneic stem cell transplant from a related donor, was CMV-positive, and had acute GVHD only. Part of the T cells may come from the graft donor. Both conserved end residues are part of each CDR3. Each record gives: J gene, V gene, clone size, D gene, CDR3 DNA, CDR3 protein. The D gene is left open where the match is weak. Rows may omit the clone size; those that give it use once, few, many or a size class.

j_gene: TRBJ2-7; v_gene: TRBV4-1; abundance: -; d_gene: TRBD1; CDR3nt: TGCGCCAGCAGCCCGACAGGGACCTACGAGCAGTACTTC; CDR3aa: CASSPTGTYEQYF
j_gene: TRBJ2-7; v_gene: TRBV9; abundance: -; d_gene: TRBD2; CDR3nt: TGTGCCAGCAGCCCCGGGGGGAGCTCCTACGAGCAGTACTTC; CDR3aa: CASSPGGSSYEQYF
j_gene: TRBJ1-1; v_gene: TRBV2; abundance: -; d_gene: TRBD1; CDR3nt: TGTGCCAGCAGTGGGGTTAGACAGGGACCAGGCACTGAAGCTTTCTTT; CDR3aa: CASSGVRQGPGTEAFF
j_gene: TRBJ1-5; v_gene: TRBV2; abundance: -; d_gene: TRBD1; CDR3nt: TGTGCCAGCAGACAGGACAGGGCGAGTCAGCCCCAGCATTTT; CDR3aa: CASRQDRASQPQHF
j_gene: TRBJ2-7; v_gene: TRBV7-2; abundance: -; d_gene: -; CDR3nt: TGTGCCAGCAGCTTAGTGTCGGACATAACCTACGAGCAGTACTTC; CDR3aa: CASSLVSDITYEQYF
j_gene: TRBJ2-7; v_gene: TRBV27; abundance: -; d_gene: TRBD1; CDR3nt: TGTGCCAGCAGTTTCTCGACAGGGGTATCCTACGAGCAGTACTTC; CDR3aa: CASSFSTGVSYEQYF
j_gene: TRBJ2-3; v_gene: TRBV11-2; abundance: -; d_gene: -; CDR3nt: TGTGCCAGCAGCTTAGGGCTAGTCACAGATACGCAGTATTTT; CDR3aa: CASSLGLVTDTQYF
j_gene: TRBJ1-2; v_gene: TRBV6-4; abundance: -; d_gene: -; CDR3nt: TGTGCCAGCAGTGACTTTCCAGGGGACTATGGCTACACCTTC; CDR3aa: CASSDFPGDYGYTF
j_gene: TRBJ2-3; v_gene: TRBV4-2; abundance: few; d_gene: -; CDR3nt: TGTGCCAGCAGCCGCGGCCTGGGCACAGATACGCAGTATTTT; CDR3aa: CASSRGLGTDTQYF
j_gene: TRBJ2-5; v_gene: TRBV5-1; abundance: -; d_gene: TRBD2; CDR3nt: TGCGCCAGCAAACCAGTAGCGGGCGCTTTGGAAGAGACCCAGTACTTC; CDR3aa: CASKPVAGALEETQYF
j_gene: TRBJ2-2; v_gene: TRBV4-1; abundance: -; d_gene: TRBD1; CDR3nt: TGCGCCAGCAGCCAGGGGGACAGGAACACCGGGGAGCTGTTTTTT; CDR3aa: CASSQGDRNTGELFF
j_gene: TRBJ1-2; v_gene: TRBV4-1; abundance: -; d_gene: TRBD1; CDR3nt: TGCGCCAGCAGCCAAGATGCCAGGGGGAACTATGGCTACACCTTC; CDR3aa: CASSQDARGNYGYTF
j_gene: TRBJ2-3; v_gene: TRBV11-2; abundance: -; d_gene: -; CDR3nt: TGTGCCAGCAGCTTGAGGGGGGGGGCTGATCCAGATACGCAGTATTTT; CDR3aa: CASSLRGGADPDTQYF
j_gene: TRBJ1-1; v_gene: TRBV6-5; abundance: -; d_gene: TRBD1; CDR3nt: TGTGCCAGCGGAAAGACAGGGGGCGGCGTAGCTTTCTTT; CDR3aa: CASGKTGGGVAFF
j_gene: TRBJ2-5; v_gene: TRBV5-4; abundance: few; d_gene: TRBD2; CDR3nt: TGTGCCAGCAGCTTGTCGCCTAGCGGGCAAGAGACCCAGTACTTC; CDR3aa: CASSLSPSGQETQYF
j_gene: TRBJ1-2; v_gene: TRBV4-1; abundance: -; d_gene: TRBD1; CDR3nt: TGCGCCAGCAGTCATCAGGGGGCGGGGGGCTACACCTTC; CDR3aa: CASSHQGAGGYTF
j_gene: TRBJ2-7; v_gene: TRBV10-3; abundance: -; d_gene: -; CDR3nt: TGTGCCATCAGTGAGTCTTGGGGGGTGGACGAGCAGTACTTC; CDR3aa: CAISESWGVDEQYF
j_gene: TRBJ2-4; v_gene: TRBV5-4; abundance: medium-sized; d_gene: TRBD1; CDR3nt: TGTGCCAGCAGCGCCCAGGGGGCAGCCAAAAACATTCAGTACTTC; CDR3aa: CASSAQGAAKNIQYF
j_gene: TRBJ2-5; v_gene: TRBV6-4; abundance: -; d_gene: -; CDR3nt: TGTGCCAGCAGTGAAAGAGGGGGGGTGGCAGGGTGGTTGGAGACCCAGTACTTC; CDR3aa: CASSERGGVAGWLETQYF
j_gene: TRBJ1-1; v_gene: TRBV7-3; abundance: -; d_gene: -; CDR3nt: TGTGCCAGCAGCTCTCAAGGGGGGGGGACTGAAGCTTTCTTT; CDR3aa: CASSSQGGGTEAFF
j_gene: TRBJ2-2; v_gene: TRBV5-1; abundance: -; d_gene: -; CDR3nt: TGCGCCAGCAGCTTGGGTCCTAGAACGAACACCGGGGAGCTGTTTTTT; CDR3aa: CASSLGPRTNTGELFF
j_gene: TRBJ2-3; v_gene: TRBV7-6; abundance: once; d_gene: -; CDR3nt: TGTGCCAGCAGCTTGGGGGACACTCGATACACAGATACGCAGTATTTT; CDR3aa: CASSLGDTRYTDTQYF
j_gene: TRBJ2-6; v_gene: TRBV7-2; abundance: -; d_gene: -; CDR3nt: TGTGCCAGCAGCTTATACTCCTCTGGGGCCAACGTCCTGACTTTC; CDR3aa: CASSLYSSGANVLTF
j_gene: TRBJ1-1; v_gene: TRBV6-6; abundance: -; d_gene: TRBD1; CDR3nt: TGTGCCAGCACCTCGTCCCGGGACAGGGGGCTAGGGGCTTTCTTT; CDR3aa: CASTSSRDRGLGAFF
j_gene: TRBJ1-2; v_gene: TRBV7-9; abundance: -; d_gene: TRBD1; CDR3nt: TGTGCCAGCAGCCGTCCGGGACAGGCGAACTATGGCTACACCTTC; CDR3aa: CASSRPGQANYGYTF
j_gene: TRBJ1-6; v_gene: TRBV5-4; abundance: -; d_gene: TRBD1; CDR3nt: TGTGCCAGCAGCTTGGCCAAGGACAGGGAAACCTTT; CDR3aa: CASSLAKDRETF
j_gene: TRBJ1-2; v_gene: TRBV5-1; abundance: few; d_gene: -; CDR3nt: TGCGCCAGCGACGGGGACTATGGCTACACCTTC; CDR3aa: CASDGDYGYTF
j_gene: TRBJ2-1; v_gene: TRBV5-1; abundance: -; d_gene: -; CDR3nt: TGCGCCAGCAGCCCGGGGTCCTACAATGAGCAGTTCTTC; CDR3aa: CASSPGSYNEQFF
j_gene: TRBJ1-2; v_gene: TRBV7-9; abundance: -; d_gene: -; CDR3nt: TGTGCCAGCAGCTTACAGGGGATAGGAAGAGGCTACACCTTC; CDR3aa: CASSLQGIGRGYTF
j_gene: TRBJ1-2; v_gene: TRBV6-6; abundance: -; d_gene: TRBD1; CDR3nt: TGTGCCAGCGCCGGGACAGTCTCTAGCAACTATGGCTACACCTTC; CDR3aa: CASAGTVSSNYGYTF
j_gene: TRBJ2-5; v_gene: TRBV25-1; abundance: -; d_gene: TRBD1; CDR3nt: TGTGCCAGCAGGGACAGGGGGGACCAAGAGACCCAGTACTTC; CDR3aa: CASRDRGDQETQYF
j_gene: TRBJ2-5; v_gene: TRBV2; abundance: -; d_gene: TRBD2; CDR3nt: TGTGCCAGCACTGCGGGACTAGCGGGCTCGGTGGCCCAGTACTTC; CDR3aa: CASTAGLAGSVAQYF
j_gene: TRBJ1-1; v_gene: TRBV7-3; abundance: -; d_gene: -; CDR3nt: TGTGCCAGCAGCTTAATGCGGGGATCTGGTAACACTGAAGCTTTCTTT; CDR3aa: CASSLMRGSGNTEAFF
j_gene: TRBJ1-6; v_gene: TRBV6-1; abundance: -; d_gene: TRBD1; CDR3nt: TGTGCCAGCAGTGATTTCCTGGGACAGAATTCACCCCTCCACTTT; CDR3aa: CASSDFLGQNSPLHF
j_gene: TRBJ1-5; v_gene: TRBV10-3; abundance: -; d_gene: -; CDR3nt: TGTGCCATCAGTGAGTCGAGAGGGAGGGGCAATCAGCCCCAGCATTTT; CDR3aa: CAISESRGRGNQPQHF
j_gene: TRBJ2-1; v_gene: TRBV29-1; abundance: -; d_gene: TRBD2; CDR3nt: TGCAGCGTTGACGGGACTAGCTGGGGCAATGAGCAGTTCTTC; CDR3aa: CSVDGTSWGNEQFF
j_gene: TRBJ2-2; v_gene: TRBV10-1; abundance: -; d_gene: -; CDR3nt: TGCGCCAGCAGTGAGTCAGCCGGGAGCACCGGGGAGCTGTTTTTT; CDR3aa: CASSESAGSTGELFF
j_gene: TRBJ1-6; v_gene: TRBV5-1; abundance: -; d_gene: -; CDR3nt: TGCGCCAGCAGCTTGGCCGGGGGTTATGGGTCACCCCTCCACTTT; CDR3aa: CASSLAGGYGSPLHF
j_gene: TRBJ1-1; v_gene: TRBV4-3; abundance: -; d_gene: -; CDR3nt: TGCGCCAGCAGCCAAGTGAGAAGTACTGAAGCTTTCTTT; CDR3aa: CASSQVRSTEAFF
j_gene: TRBJ1-4; v_gene: TRBV4-2; abundance: -; d_gene: -; CDR3nt: TGTGCCAGCAGCCAAGGGTCCGGGGGGGCGAGGGAAAAACTGTTTTTT; CDR3aa: CASSQGSGGAREKLFF
j_gene: TRBJ1-3; v_gene: TRBV4-3; abundance: -; d_gene: -; CDR3nt: TGCGCCAGCAGCCAAGATACATCTCGAAACACCATATATTTT; CDR3aa: CASSQDTSRNTIYF
j_gene: TRBJ1-1; v_gene: TRBV11-2; abundance: -; d_gene: -; CDR3nt: TGCGCCAGCAGCCAAGATTGGTCGGCGGATGAAGCTTTCTTT; CDR3aa: CASSQDWSADEAFF
j_gene: TRBJ1-4; v_gene: TRBV5-1; abundance: many; d_gene: TRBD1; CDR3nt: TGCGCCAGCAGCCCCTGGACAGGAAAGGGTGAAAAACTGTTTTTT; CDR3aa: CASSPWTGKGEKLFF
j_gene: TRBJ1-1; v_gene: TRBV7-8; abundance: -; d_gene: -; CDR3nt: TGTGCCAGCAGCCCTTATAGGGGGAAGAACACTGAAGCTTTCTTT; CDR3aa: CASSPYRGKNTEAFF
j_gene: TRBJ1-6; v_gene: TRBV30; abundance: once; d_gene: -; CDR3nt: TGTGCCTGGAGTCGGGGAACAGCTAATTCACCCCTCCACTTT; CDR3aa: CAWSRGTANSPLHF
j_gene: TRBJ2-7; v_gene: TRBV2; abundance: -; d_gene: -; CDR3nt: TGTGCCAGCAGTTATACCCCCCGGGACGAGCAGTACTTC; CDR3aa: CASSYTPRDEQYF
j_gene: TRBJ2-2; v_gene: TRBV19; abundance: few; d_gene: TRBD1; CDR3nt: TGTGCCAGTAGTAAGAGGCAGGGGGCGTCGGGCACCGGGGAGCTGTTTTTT; CDR3aa: CASSKRQGASGTGELFF
j_gene: TRBJ1-2; v_gene: TRBV7-2; abundance: -; d_gene: TRBD1; CDR3nt: TGTGCCAGCAGCCCAAGGACAGGGGGCATCTATGGCTACACCTTC; CDR3aa: CASSPRTGGIYGYTF
j_gene: TRBJ2-7; v_gene: TRBV11-2; abundance: -; d_gene: TRBD1; CDR3nt: TGTGCCAGCAGCTTCAGACAGGGGGGAGGCGAGCAGTACTTC; CDR3aa: CASSFRQGGGEQYF
j_gene: TRBJ2-7; v_gene: TRBV7-9; abundance: -; d_gene: -; CDR3nt: TGTGCCAGCAGCTTAGAGGGCCCCGGGGGCGAGCAGTACTTC; CDR3aa: CASSLEGPGGEQYF
j_gene: TRBJ2-2; v_gene: TRBV4-1; abundance: -; d_gene: -; CDR3nt: TGCGCCAGCAGCCAAGGATCCGGTCGAGGTAACACCGGGGAGCTGTTTTTT; CDR3aa: CASSQGSGRGNTGELFF
j_gene: TRBJ2-6; v_gene: TRBV6-1; abundance: -; d_gene: -; CDR3nt: TGTGCCAGCAGAGATCCGAGCTCTGGGGCCAACGTCCTGACTTTC; CDR3aa: CASRDPSSGANVLTF
j_gene: TRBJ2-7; v_gene: TRBV5-6; abundance: once; d_gene: TRBD2; CDR3nt: TGTGCCAGCAGCTTGAGGCTAGCGGGGGTGGTAGGCGAGCAGTACTTC; CDR3aa: CASSLRLAGVVGEQYF
j_gene: TRBJ2-7; v_gene: TRBV5-1; abundance: once; d_gene: TRBD1; CDR3nt: TGCGCCAGCAGCTTGGCCCCCGAGGGGGCTGGCGAGCAGTACTTC; CDR3aa: CASSLAPEGAGEQYF
j_gene: TRBJ1-1; v_gene: TRBV19; abundance: -; d_gene: TRBD1; CDR3nt: TGTGCCAGTAGTAGGACAGGGGCTTTGAACACTGAAGCTTTCTTT; CDR3aa: CASSRTGALNTEAFF